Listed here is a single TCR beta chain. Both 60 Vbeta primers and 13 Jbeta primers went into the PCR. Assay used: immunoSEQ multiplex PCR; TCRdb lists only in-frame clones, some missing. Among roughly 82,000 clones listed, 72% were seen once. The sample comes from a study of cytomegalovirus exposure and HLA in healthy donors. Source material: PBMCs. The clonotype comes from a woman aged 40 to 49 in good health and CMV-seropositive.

The CDR3 spells CASSLDRGDTDTQYF. CDR3 DNA sequence: TGTGCCAGCAGCTTAGATCGGGGGGACACAGATACGCAGTATTTT. The genes are TRBV7-2 and TRBJ2-3, with TRBD2 matching over 7 bases. Germline V gene lookup returns CDR1 SGHTA and CDR2 FQGNSA. V trimming: 1 base; J trimming: 2 bases; junction bases outside the gene matches: 3. This CDR3 has 15 residues. Based on the CDR3 plus reference TRBV7-2 and TRBJ2-3, the full variable domain is GAGVSQSPSNKVTEKGKDVELRCDPISGHTALYWYRQSLGQGLEFLIYFQGNSAPDKSGLPSDRFSAERTGGSVSTLTIQRTQQEDSAVYLCASSLDRGDTDTQYFGPGTRLTVL.